This T cell receptor (beta chain) was profiled in a study of T cells in localized non-small cell lung cancer. General observations from the study: The greatest T cell clonality was found in uninvolved adjacent lung (higher than in tumor). A median roughly 50 of the top 100 tumor clones appeared in adjacent lung. Heterogeneity cannot be ruled out, as sequencing used one tumor region only.

Trimming cost V 3 bases and J 4 bases; bases outside gene matches: 8. The CDR3 is made up of 15 amino acids. CDR1 and CDR2 from the germline V gene are SGDLS and YYNGEE. Assay: immunoSEQ multiplex PCR; the TCRdb copy retains only in-frame clones and omits some. The sample gives about 21,000 clones, about 85% of which show up once; roughly 15% is in the top ten. The sample holds one count of this clone. Its target is not known. Sequencing used PBMCs, obtained before any cancer treatment. The gene calls are TRBV9 and TRBJ2-7; TRBD1 matches at 9 bases. This TCR derives from a woman aged 35 to 75 with stage II squamous cell lung carcinoma. CDR3 in DNA: TGTGCCAGCAGCGCTGAGACAGGGGGGACTTACGAGCAGTACTTC. It encodes CASSAETGGTYEQYF.